Listed here are 18 T cell receptor beta chains from one sample, sequenced in a study of CD8 T cells in Susac syndrome (dated by TCRdb to the late 2010s). The receptor library was made with the immunoSEQ multiplex PCR assay. RNA was extracted with the RNeasy kit and about 0.45 to 1 ug was reverse transcribed using random hexamers. TCRdb reran the public reads through fastp at Q25 and MiXCR, keeping productive beta chains. Here each entry gathers all rows of one CDR3 protein and keeps the most common genes and DNA. This sample comprises around 130,000 distinct CDR3 sequences, roughly 95% of them detected only once. More than 0.095% of the sample lies in the top ten. The specimen sequenced was CD4+ T cells from PBMCs. All receptors derive from a human donor in good health.

The V call is TRBV29-1, the J call TRBJ2-6; D is perhaps TRBD2 (6 bases). Per germline, CDR1 SQVTM and CDR2 ANQGSEA. This CDR3 has 16 residues. Trimming shortened V by 6 bases and J by 0 bases, and 15 bases separated the two germline ends. The CDR3 DNA reads as TGCAGCGTCTCGGCAGGACTAAGCTCTGGGGCCAACGTCCTGACTTTC. Translation gives CSVSAGLSSGANVLTF.

The chain has TRBV10-3 and TRBJ1-1, with 8 bases aligning to TRBD1. Trimming removed 8 bases from V and 5 bases from J; junction bases left unmatched: 4. CDR1 ENHRY and CDR2 SYGVKD come from the germline V gene. The CDR3 length is 12 residues. DNA for the CDR3: TGTGCCATCGGACAGGGAGGGACTGAAGCTTTCTTT. This translates into CAIGQGGTEAFF.

The J gene is TRBJ2-7, the V gene TRBV28; 10 bases align to TRBD1. With 7 bases clipped from V and 3 bases from J, the junction kept 3 bases outside the gene matches. The CDR3 contains 13 residues. In germline, CDR1 is MDHEN, CDR2 SYDVKM. In DNA form, the CDR3 reads TGTGCCAGCACCAGGACAGGGGGCTACGAGCAGTACTTC. This gives the protein CASTRTGGYEQYF.

DNA of the CDR3: TGCGCCAGCAGCGCTCACAGGGATCCCTACGAGCAGTACTTC. It translates to CASSAHRDPYEQYF. The rearrangement joins TRBV5-1 to TRBJ2-7; D perhaps matches TRBD1 (6 bases). The CDR3 has 14 residues. V was shortened by 4 bases and J by 2 bases, with 13 bases between the two germline ends. Germline assignment: CDR1 SGHRS and CDR2 YFSETQ.

The chain combines TRBV28 with TRBJ2-7; no firm D call. V was clipped by 2 bases and J by 4 bases, with 3 bases between them. This CDR3 comprises 11 residues. CDR1 and CDR2 from the germline V gene are MDHEN and SYDVKM. This chain's CDR3 is CASSLKYEQYF. CDR3 in DNA: TGTGCCAGCAGTTTAAAGTACGAGCAGTACTTC.

This clonotype was recorded once. Written as DNA, the CDR3 is TGTGCCAGCAGACCCCGGGACGTTGGTGAGCAGTTCTTC. Protein product: CASRPRDVGEQFF. V is TRBV14 and J is TRBJ2-1; D may match TRBD1 or TRBD2 (5 bases each). Germline V gene lookup returns CDR1 SGHDN and CDR2 FVKESK. This CDR3 spans 13 amino acids. Trimming removed 6 bases from V and 9 bases from J, with 15 bases in between.

This clonotype came up once. The rearrangement uses TRBV18 and TRBJ1-1; D not resolved. There are 12 residues in the CDR3. Germline V gives CDR1 KGHSH, CDR2 LQKENI. With 5 bases removed from V and 4 bases from J, the gap between germline ends came to 8 bases. In nucleotides, the CDR3 is TGTGCCAGCTCAGGAGCCAGCACTGAAGCTTTCTTT. Amino acid sequence: CASSGASTEAFF.

The chain joins TRBV27 to TRBJ2-3; 11 bases map to TRBD2. The CDR3 loop spans 14 amino acids. V gave up 6 bases and J gave up 3 bases; unmatched junction bases: 2. The V gene's germline CDR1 is MNHEY and CDR2 SMNVEV (reference sequence). CDR3 protein: CASRLAGVTDTQYF. In DNA, the CDR3 is TGTGCCAGCAGACTAGCGGGAGTGACAGATACGCAGTATTTT.

The chain couples TRBV7-2 to TRBJ2-5, with 7 bases lining up with TRBD1. The CDR3 sequence is 16 residues long. V gave up 4 bases and J gave up 2 bases; unmatched junction bases: 10. Germline V gives CDR1 SGHTA, CDR2 FQGNSA. This CDR3 is CASSSQPPGQQETQYF. For the CDR3, the DNA is TGTGCCAGCAGCTCCCAACCACCGGGACAGCAAGAGACCCAGTACTTC.

The chain couples TRBV10-2 to TRBJ2-6, with a tentative D call TRBD2 (6 bases). The CDR3 spans 16 residues. Germline V CDR1 and CDR2: WSHSY, SAAADI. Trimming removed 6 bases from V and 0 bases from J, with 12 bases in between. The DNA for the CDR3 is TGCGCCAGCAGGTTGGGCGGGATCTCTGGGGCCAACGTCCTGACTTTC. Its translation is CASRLGGISGANVLTF.

The V and J genes are TRBV12-3 or TRBV12-4 and TRBJ1-4; D is ambiguous. There are 19 residues in the CDR3. V was cut by 2 bases and J by 0 bases, with 19 bases left in between. The CDR3 DNA reads as TGTGCCAGCAGTTTACTTCCAGCGTGGCAGCAAGCAACTAATGAAAAACTGTTTTTT. Translating gives CASSLLPAWQQATNEKLFF.

This rearrangement joins TRBV24-1 to TRBJ2-1, with 8 bases lining up with TRBD2. The CDR3 is made up of 16 amino acids. The V and J ends lost 4 bases and 2 bases, in that order; junction bases with no gene match: 6. From germline, CDR1 is KGHDR and CDR2 SFDVKD. CDR3 amino acids: CATSEERLAPYNEQFF. The CDR3 DNA reads as TGTGCCACCAGTGAGGAGAGACTAGCGCCCTACAATGAGCAGTTCTTC.

V gene TRBV7-2 combines with J gene TRBJ2-5, with 7 bases matching TRBD1. The CDR3 runs to 14 residues. Germline trimming cut 1 base from V and 4 bases from J; bases unmatched to any gene: 3. Per the germline V gene, CDR1 is SGHTA and CDR2 is FQGNSA. CDR3 coding DNA: TGTGCCAGCAGCTTAGGGGGACAGCTAGAGACCCAGTACTTC. Translated, it gives CASSLGGQLETQYF.

The gene calls are TRBV5-1 and TRBJ2-1; 9 bases line up with TRBD2. Trimming took 3 bases from V and 8 from J; bases not matched to a gene: 12. The CDR3 has 16 amino acids. Germline CDR1 and CDR2: SGHRS and YFSETQ. The CDR3 loop reads CASSSRLAERGDEQFF. CDR3 nucleotides: TGCGCCAGCAGCTCCAGACTAGCGGAGCGGGGAGATGAGCAGTTCTTC.

The genes are TRBV19 and TRBJ1-5; TRBD1 agrees at 8 bases. With 5 bases clipped from V and 4 bases from J, the junction kept 10 bases outside the gene matches. Germline loops: CDR1 LNHDA, CDR2 SQIVND (reference sequence). This CDR3 is 16 amino acids long. This chain's CDR3 is CASSLIPDRGNQPQHF. DNA of the CDR3: TGTGCCAGTAGTTTAATTCCCGACAGGGGAAATCAGCCCCAGCATTTT.

The gene calls are TRBV29-1 and TRBJ2-4; weak D call: TRBD1 (5 bases). The germline CDR1 and CDR2 sequences are SQVTM and ANQGSEA. The CDR3 runs to 19 residues. V was trimmed by 2 bases and J by 3 bases, leaving 26 bases between them. CDR3 nucleotides: TGCAGCGTTGAAATCCGGGCAGGGTCTCGTAAAGTTGGCAAAAACATTCAGTACTTC. It yields the protein CSVEIRAGSRKVGKNIQYF.

V is TRBV18 and J is TRBJ2-7; the D gene is possibly TRBD1 (6 bases). The CDR3 has 14 amino acids. CDR1 KGHSH and CDR2 LQKENI come from the germline V gene. V gave up 6 bases and J gave up 3 bases, with 15 bases separating them. DNA of the CDR3: TGTGCCAGCTCCCCAGGGGCACCCCTCTACGAGCAGTACTTC. It translates to CASSPGAPLYEQYF.

The chain uses TRBV28 and TRBJ1-1; D unclear. Between the trimmed V and J ends, which lost 5 bases and 1 base, there was a span of 8 bases. CDR1 and CDR2 (germline): MDHEN, SYDVKM. The CDR3 loop spans 13 amino acids. The chain's CDR3 is CASSRSGNTEAFF. The CDR3 nucleotides read TGTGCCAGCAGTAGGTCAGGGAACACTGAAGCTTTCTTT. Using reference TRBV28 and TRBJ1-1 for the parts outside the CDR3, the full variable domain is DVKVTQSSRYLVKRTGEKVFLECVQDMDHENMFWYRQDPGLGLRLIYFSYDVKMKEKGDIPEGYSVSREKKERFSLILESASTNQTSMYLCASSRSGNTEAFFGQGTRLTVV.